This entry features one T cell receptor (beta chain) sequence. No antigen is known for it. Profiling relied on immunoSEQ multiplex PCR, and the TCRdb table lists in-frame clones only, not all of them. The table records 2 million to 2.5 million clones, approximately 95% of them present only once. V was shortened by 6 bases and J by 0 bases, with 23 bases between the two germline ends. This CDR3 has 18 amino acids. Germline lookup yields CDR1 SGHRS and CDR2 YFSETQ. The data stem from a study of shared clonotypes between healthy human individuals. Study outcomes and limitations: A limitation of the genetic and exposure-history diversity represented arose from few donors. Non-shared clonotypes displayed generation probabilities falling below those of clonotypes present in all four donors. It was only blood that was sampled, and tissue repertoires likely differ.

Division of CD4+ cells produced a CD45RA+ naive subset and a CD45RA-negative memory subset. The V call is TRBV5-1, the J call TRBJ2-3, with D tentatively TRBD1 or TRBD2 (5 bases each). The sequenced material came from naive CD4+ T cells sorted from blood. The sample's subset: CD45RA+ positively selected. The TCR sequence derives from a man between 18 and 29 years old in good health. The CDR3 sequence: CASKQGLIAGPSTDTQYF. CDR3 bases: TGCGCCAGCAAGCAGGGTCTAATTGCGGGTCCTAGCACAGATACGCAGTATTTT. Together with reference TRBV5-1 and TRBJ2-3, the CDR3 gives the full variable domain: KAGVTQTPRYLIKTRGQQVTLSCSPISGHRSVSWYQQTPGQGLQFLFEYFSETQRNKGNFPGRFSGRQFSNSRSEMNVSTLELGDSALYLCASKQGLIAGPSTDTQYFGPGTRLTVL.